The clone carrying this T cell receptor (beta chain) appeared a single time. Antigen specificity is unknown. This sample was taken from a study of shared clonotypes between healthy human individuals. Study results and limitations: Relative to their counterparts shared across all four donors, non-shared clonotypes exhibited diminished generation probabilities.

Trimming removed 4 bases at V and 6 bases at J, with 7 bases between. The CDR3 contains 12 residues. Germline loops: CDR1 MDHEN, CDR2 SYDVKM. Deep-level settings were used for running the assay. Some 29,000 T cell genomes (approximately 0.2 ug DNA) went into each sorted-subset replicate. Here immunoSEQ multiplex PCR was the method, and the copy in TCRdb shows in-frame clones only, minus some. The data hold 2 million to 2.5 million clones, with 90% to 96% observed a single time. Sequenced: naive CD4+ T cells sorted from blood. The subset was: CD45RA+ positively selected. The chain recombines TRBV28 with TRBJ1-5; TRBD1 is a possible D gene (5 bases). The sequence derives from a man younger than 30 in good health. In DNA, the CDR3 is TGTGCCAGCAGTTCAGGGACTCAGCCCCAGCATTTT. The encoded protein is CASSSGTQPQHF.